The rows below give T cell receptor beta chains drawn from one sample of a study of blood T cell repertoires in COVID-19. Repertoires were generated with immunoSEQ multiplex PCR, while TCRdb's copy carries only in-frame clones and drops some. Altogether about 280,000 clones are present, 83% being singletons, with the ten largest covering 8% to 10%. Sample: peripheral blood. The origin of the receptors is a woman in her 50s who had recovered from COVID-19. Both conserved end residues are trimmed from each CDR3. A D gene is named only where the DNA matches it firmly. Size is omitted from some rows. Given values are once, few, many or a class for expanded clones.

TRBV15	TRBJ1-1	once	NA	ATSVRRENTEAF
TRBV29-1	TRBJ2-1	NA	TRBD2	SVALNSGTYNEQF
TRBV19	TRBJ2-7	NA	NA	ASSVRVSYEQY
TRBV5-8	TRBJ2-3	NA	TRBD1	ASSSRRQGGTDTQY
TRBV27	TRBJ2-7	NA	TRBD1	ASMRGQGHYEQY
TRBV7-2	TRBJ2-5	NA	NA	ASSLVQQETQY
TRBV18	TRBJ2-1	NA	TRBD2	ASSPGTSTYNEQF
TRBV28	TRBJ2-3	NA	TRBD1	ASSLGQGHTDTQY
TRBV30	TRBJ2-7	NA	NA	AWSLQYEQY
TRBV12-3/TRBV12-4	TRBJ2-3	NA	TRBD1	ASSPGTDLEY
TRBV27	TRBJ2-2	once	NA	ASFSADLPGELF
TRBV6-5	TRBJ1-5	NA	TRBD1	ASRTGGGQPQH
TRBV7-8	TRBJ2-1	NA	TRBD2	ASSLNRLAGDNEQF
TRBV6-1	TRBJ2-5	NA	TRBD2	ASSEAMGGETQY
TRBV6-1	TRBJ1-1	once	NA	ASSGQRQGGMNTEAF
TRBV2	TRBJ1-1	NA	NA	ASSEARRKNTEAF
TRBV7-2	TRBJ2-7	NA	TRBD2	ASSLVWLAGGPSYEQY
TRBV28	TRBJ2-1	NA	NA	ASSRGLSYNEQF
TRBV19	TRBJ2-1	NA	TRBD2	ASSGAHSGGAINEQF
TRBV10-3	TRBJ2-3	NA	NA	AISGLSKGTDTQY
TRBV30	TRBJ1-1	NA	NA	ALQAGYYVTEAF
TRBV7-2	TRBJ2-1	NA	TRBD2	ASSLRWSGGPHEQF
TRBV5-1	TRBJ1-2	NA	TRBD1	ASTVGQGRGYT
TRBV2	TRBJ2-5	few	TRBD2	ASSSPAGLQETQY
TRBV3-1/TRBV3-2	TRBJ2-5	NA	NA	ASSEGWGRGETQY
TRBV19	TRBJ2-3	few	TRBD1	ASSMGTGGGDTQY
TRBV5-4	TRBJ2-3	NA	NA	ASSSQTDITDTQY
TRBV6-2/TRBV6-3	TRBJ1-3	NA	NA	ASSPSTPGNTIY
TRBV28	TRBJ2-5	NA	TRBD1	ASRPGQKETQY
TRBV5-1	TRBJ2-7	NA	TRBD2	ASSLATSGYYEQY
TRBV2	TRBJ2-1	NA	TRBD2	ASSRRLAGGDEQF
TRBV2	TRBJ1-5	NA	NA	ASSAPLGHKGDSNQPQH
TRBV4-1	TRBJ1-2	NA	TRBD1	ASSQDGTVLNYGYT
TRBV13	TRBJ1-3	once	NA	ASSLTEWGGNTIY